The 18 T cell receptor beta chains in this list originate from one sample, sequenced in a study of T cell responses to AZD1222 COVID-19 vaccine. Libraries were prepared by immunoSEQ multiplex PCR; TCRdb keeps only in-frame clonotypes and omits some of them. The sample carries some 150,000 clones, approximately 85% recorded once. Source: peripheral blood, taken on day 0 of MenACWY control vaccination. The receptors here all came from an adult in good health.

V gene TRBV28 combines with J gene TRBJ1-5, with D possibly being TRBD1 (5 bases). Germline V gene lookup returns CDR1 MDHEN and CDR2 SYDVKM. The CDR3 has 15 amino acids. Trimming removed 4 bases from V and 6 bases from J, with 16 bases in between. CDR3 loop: CASSSMMGPTQPQHF. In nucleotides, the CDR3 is TGTGCCAGCAGTTCCATGATGGGACCCACTCAGCCCCAGCATTTT.

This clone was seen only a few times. The CDR3, as DNA: TGTGCCACCAGTGATTTTAGCGGGGGGGTGACAGATACGCAGTATTTT. Translation gives CATSDFSGGVTDTQYF. The J gene is TRBJ2-3, the V gene TRBV24-1, with 11 bases fitting TRBD2. CDR1 KGHDR and CDR2 SFDVKD come from the germline V gene. The CDR3 extends over 16 amino acids. The V and J ends lost 1 base and 3 bases, in that order; junction bases with no gene match: 2.

The CDR3 is CASRIGISGNTIYF. In DNA, the CDR3 is TGTGCCAGCAGGATCGGCATCTCTGGAAACACCATATATTTT. The rearrangement joins TRBV7-2 to TRBJ1-3; no clear D. From germline, CDR1 is SGHTA and CDR2 FQGNSA. V was cut by 6 bases and J by 0 bases, with 9 bases left in between. This CDR3 is 14 amino acids long.

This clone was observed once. CDR3 nucleotides: TGTGCCAGCAGCCCGTGGACAGGGGACACCGGGGAGCTGTTTTTT. Translating it yields CASSPWTGDTGELFF. The genes are TRBV3-1 (or the pseudogene TRBV3-2) and TRBJ2-2, with 9 positions matching TRBD1. J lost 3 bases, V lost 4 bases, and 3 bases had no gene match. The CDR3 extends over 15 amino acids. The germline V gene encodes CDR1 LGHDT and CDR2 YNNKEL (reference sequence).

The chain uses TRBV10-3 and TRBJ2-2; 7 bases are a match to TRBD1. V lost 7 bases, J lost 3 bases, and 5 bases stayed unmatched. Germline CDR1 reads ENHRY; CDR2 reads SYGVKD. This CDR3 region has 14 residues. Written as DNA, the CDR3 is TGTGCCATCAAACAGGGGAGAGACACCGGGGAGCTGTTTTTT. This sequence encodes CAIKQGRDTGELFF.

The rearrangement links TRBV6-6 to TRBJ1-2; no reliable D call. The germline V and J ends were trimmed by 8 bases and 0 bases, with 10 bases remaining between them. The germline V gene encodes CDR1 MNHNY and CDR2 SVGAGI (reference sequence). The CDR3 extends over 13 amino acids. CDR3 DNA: TGTGCCAGCTCGCAAGGAACTAACTATGGCTACACCTTC. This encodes CASSQGTNYGYTF.

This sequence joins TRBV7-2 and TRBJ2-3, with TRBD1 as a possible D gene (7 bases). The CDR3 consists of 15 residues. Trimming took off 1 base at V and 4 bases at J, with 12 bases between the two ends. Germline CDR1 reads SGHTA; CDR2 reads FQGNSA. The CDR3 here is CASSLVQGRSDTQYF. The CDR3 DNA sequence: TGTGCCAGCAGCTTAGTACAGGGGAGGTCAGATACGCAGTATTTT.

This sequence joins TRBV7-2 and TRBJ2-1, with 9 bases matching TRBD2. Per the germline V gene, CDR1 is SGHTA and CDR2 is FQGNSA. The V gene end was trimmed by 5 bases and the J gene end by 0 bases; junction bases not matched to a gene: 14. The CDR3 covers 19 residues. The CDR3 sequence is CASSPPPRGGVSSYNEQFF. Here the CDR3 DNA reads TGTGCCAGCAGCCCCCCCCCTCGCGGGGGGGTCAGCTCCTACAATGAGCAGTTCTTC.

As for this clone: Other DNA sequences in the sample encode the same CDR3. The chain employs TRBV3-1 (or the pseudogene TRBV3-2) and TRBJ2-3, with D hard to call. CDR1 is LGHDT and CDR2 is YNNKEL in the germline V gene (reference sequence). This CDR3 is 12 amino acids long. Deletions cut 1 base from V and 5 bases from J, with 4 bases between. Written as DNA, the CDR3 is TGTGCCAGCAGCCAAGGTTTAGATACGCAGTATTTT. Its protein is CASSQGLDTQYF.

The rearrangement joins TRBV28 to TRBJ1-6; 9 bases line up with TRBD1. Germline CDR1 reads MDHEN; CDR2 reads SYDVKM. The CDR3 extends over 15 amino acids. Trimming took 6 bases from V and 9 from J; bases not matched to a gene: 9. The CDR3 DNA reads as TGTGCCAGCAGCCCCAGAGGGACAGGGCCTTCACCCCTCCACTTT. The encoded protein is CASSPRGTGPSPLHF.

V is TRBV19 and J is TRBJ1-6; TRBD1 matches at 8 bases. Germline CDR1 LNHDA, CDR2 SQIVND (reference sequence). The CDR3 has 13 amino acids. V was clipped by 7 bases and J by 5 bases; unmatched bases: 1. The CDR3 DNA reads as TGTGCCAGTACCAGGGGGCATAATTCACCCCTCCACTTT. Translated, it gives CASTRGHNSPLHF. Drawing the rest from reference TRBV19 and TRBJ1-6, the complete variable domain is DGGITQSPKYLFRKEGQNVTLSCEQNLNHDAMYWYRQDPGQGLRLIYYSQIVNDFQKGDIAEGYSVSREKKESFPLTVTSAQKNPTAFYLCASTRGHNSPLHFGNGTRLTVT.

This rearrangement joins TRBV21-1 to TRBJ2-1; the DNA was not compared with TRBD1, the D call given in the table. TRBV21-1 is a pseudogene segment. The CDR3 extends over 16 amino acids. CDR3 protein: CASILDREGAYNEQFF. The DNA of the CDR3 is TGTGCCAGCATCCTGGACAGGGAAGGGGCCTACAATGAGCAGTTCTTC.

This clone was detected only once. The CDR3 protein is CASSFGSGYEQYV. Here the CDR3 DNA reads TGTGCCAGCAGCTTTGGGTCGGGGTACGAGCAGTACGTC. The chain links TRBV5-6 to TRBJ2-7; D possibly corresponds to TRBD2 (5 bases). V gave up 2 bases and J gave up 4 bases, with 10 bases separating them. Germline V lookup: CDR1 SGHDT, CDR2 YYEEEE. This CDR3 is built from 13 residues.

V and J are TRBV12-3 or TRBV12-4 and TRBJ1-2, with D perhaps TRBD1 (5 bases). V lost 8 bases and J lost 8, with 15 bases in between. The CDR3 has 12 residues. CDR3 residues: CASSTGPIGYTF. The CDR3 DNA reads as TGTGCCAGCTCCACAGGACCGATCGGCTACACCTTC.

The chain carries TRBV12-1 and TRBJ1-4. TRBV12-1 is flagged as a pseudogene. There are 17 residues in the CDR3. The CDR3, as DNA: TGTGCCAGCAGCTTGGTACTAAGGTTGGAGGCTAATGAAAAACTGTTTTTT. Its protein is CASSLVLRLEANEKLFF.

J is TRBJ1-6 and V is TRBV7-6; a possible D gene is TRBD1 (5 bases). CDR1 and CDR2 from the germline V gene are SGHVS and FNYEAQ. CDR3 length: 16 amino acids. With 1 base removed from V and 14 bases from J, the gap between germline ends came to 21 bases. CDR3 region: CASSLDGARGFRALHF. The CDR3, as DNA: TGTGCCAGCAGCTTAGACGGGGCCCGGGGCTTTAGGGCCCTCCACTTT.

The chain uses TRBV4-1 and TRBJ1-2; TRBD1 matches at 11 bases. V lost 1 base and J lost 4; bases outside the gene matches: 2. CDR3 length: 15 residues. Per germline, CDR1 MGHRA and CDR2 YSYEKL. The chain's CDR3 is CASSQGGTGGYGYTF. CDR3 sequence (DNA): TGCGCCAGCAGCCAAGGCGGGACAGGGGGCTATGGCTACACCTTC.

CDR3 in DNA: TGTGCCAGTAGTACCCGGCTGTTGGGGCAGCTAATCTCCACAGATACGCAGTATTTT. It encodes CASSTRLLGQLISTDTQYF. The chain combines TRBV19 with TRBJ2-3; D possibly corresponds to TRBD1 (5 bases). The CDR3 contains 19 residues. Germline lookup yields CDR1 LNHDA and CDR2 SQIVND (reference sequence). Trimming took 4 bases from V and 2 from J, leaving 25 bases between them.